These 10 T cell receptor beta chains were all obtained from the same sample, sequenced in a study of shared clonotypes between healthy human individuals. The repertoire was sequenced with immunoSEQ multiplex PCR; TCRdb's copy has only in-frame clones and lacks some. The data contain about 1.4 million clones, roughly 96% of them singletons. Sequences were obtained from naive CD4+ T cells sorted from blood. Subset in this sample: CD45RA+ positively selected. Receptor source: a man aged 25-40 years in good health.

V usage is TRBV7-3 and J usage is TRBJ2-7, with 7 bases fitting TRBD2. J gave up 1 base and V 7 bases, and 7 bases lay outside the gene matches. This CDR3 contains 14 residues. Germline CDR1 reads SGHTA; CDR2 reads FQGTGA. The CDR3 sequence is CASTAGRGSYEQYF. CDR3 nucleotides: TGTGCCAGCACCGCGGGGCGGGGGTCCTACGAGCAGTACTTC. Filled out from reference TRBV7-3 and TRBJ2-7, the complete variable domain reads GAGVSQTPSNKVTEKGKYVELRCDPISGHTALYWYRQSLGQGPEFLIYFQGTGAADDSGLPNDRFFAVRPEGSVSTLKIQRTERGDSAVYLCASTAGRGSYEQYFGPGTRLTVT.

This chain connects TRBV5-6 to TRBJ2-5; 9 bases match TRBD1. This CDR3 comprises 15 residues. Looked up from germline, CDR1 is SGHDT and CDR2 is YYEEEE. V was pared by 1 base and J by 2 bases, with 3 bases of the junction left unmatched. CDR3 nucleotide sequence: TGTGCCAGCAGCTTGACCGGGACAGGGCAAGAGACCCAGTACTTC. Translation gives CASSLTGTGQETQYF.

The V gene is TRBV10-3, the J gene TRBJ1-1, with a weak D call TRBD1 (6 bases). Per the germline V gene, CDR1 is ENHRY and CDR2 is SYGVKD. The CDR3 covers 14 residues. V shed 6 bases and J shed 1 base, with 12 bases lying between them. The CDR3, as DNA: TGTGCCATCAGCCGCGGACAGCAGAACACTGAAGCTTTCTTT. It codes for CAISRGQQNTEAFF.

This sequence joins TRBV9 and TRBJ2-7; 7 positions agree with TRBD1. V was pared by 3 bases and J by 1 base, with 4 bases of the junction left unmatched. The CDR3 has 14 amino acids. Germline-derived CDR1 and CDR2 are SGDLS and YYNGEE. For the CDR3, the DNA is TGTGCCAGCAGCGGCACGGGACAGTCCTACGAGCAGTACTTC. This translates into CASSGTGQSYEQYF.

V is TRBV7-9 and J is TRBJ2-5; maybe TRBD2 (7 bases). Germline V gene data show CDR1 as SEHNR and CDR2 as FQNEAQ (reference sequence). The V end was cut by 8 bases, the J end by 4 bases, with 20 bases between. This CDR3 is 15 amino acids long. This CDR3 reads CASSGGATRRETQYF. The CDR3 bases are TGTGCCAGCTCTGGGGGGGCGACCCGAAGAGAGACCCAGTACTTC.

The V call is TRBV29-1, the J call TRBJ2-3; TRBD2 matches 12 bases. The J segment lost 3 bases and the V segment lost 7 bases, leaving 5 bases of the junction unmatched. The CDR3 covers 14 residues. Germline V gives CDR1 SQVTM, CDR2 ANQGSEA. The CDR3 loop reads CSALAGGPTDTQYF. In DNA form, the CDR3 reads TGCAGCGCCCTAGCGGGAGGGCCGACAGATACGCAGTATTTT.

This clone occurred once. The rearrangement joins TRBV4-1 to TRBJ2-3, with a weak D call TRBD2 (7 bases). V was shortened by 1 base and J by 6 bases, with 17 bases between the two germline ends. Germline V CDR1 and CDR2: MGHRA, YSYEKL. This CDR3 has 16 amino acids. DNA for the CDR3: TGCGCCAGCAGCCAAGCGGGGAGGGGGAGGAGGGATACGCAGTATTTT. Its protein product is CASSQAGRGRRDTQYF.

The chain couples TRBV19 to TRBJ1-2; maybe TRBD1 (5 bases). In germline, CDR1 is LNHDA, CDR2 SQIVND (reference sequence). The V gene lost 2 bases and the J gene lost 8 bases, with 12 bases spanning the gap. The CDR3 sequence is 13 residues long. The chain's CDR3 is CASSIQPGKGYTF. The CDR3 coding sequence is TGTGCCAGTAGTATACAGCCAGGGAAGGGCTACACCTTC.

The CDR3 loop is CASPAGGENIQYF. The CDR3 DNA sequence: TGTGCCAGCCCTGCAGGGGGCGAAAACATTCAGTACTTC. The chain joins TRBV6-5 to TRBJ2-4; 8 nucleotides agree with TRBD1. This CDR3 region has 13 residues. The trim removed 8 bases at V and 5 bases at J, leaving 5 bases unmatched. Germline loops: CDR1 MNHEY, CDR2 SVGAGI.

The chain couples TRBV19 to TRBJ2-1, with 13 bases that match TRBD2. V was clipped by 7 bases and J by 7 bases; unmatched bases: 7. CDR1 is LNHDA, CDR2 SQIVND, per germline (reference sequence). This CDR3 region has 15 residues. In DNA form, the CDR3 reads TGTGCCAGTACCTTGACTAGCGGGAGGTTAAATGAGCAGTTCTTC. It yields the protein CASTLTSGRLNEQFF.